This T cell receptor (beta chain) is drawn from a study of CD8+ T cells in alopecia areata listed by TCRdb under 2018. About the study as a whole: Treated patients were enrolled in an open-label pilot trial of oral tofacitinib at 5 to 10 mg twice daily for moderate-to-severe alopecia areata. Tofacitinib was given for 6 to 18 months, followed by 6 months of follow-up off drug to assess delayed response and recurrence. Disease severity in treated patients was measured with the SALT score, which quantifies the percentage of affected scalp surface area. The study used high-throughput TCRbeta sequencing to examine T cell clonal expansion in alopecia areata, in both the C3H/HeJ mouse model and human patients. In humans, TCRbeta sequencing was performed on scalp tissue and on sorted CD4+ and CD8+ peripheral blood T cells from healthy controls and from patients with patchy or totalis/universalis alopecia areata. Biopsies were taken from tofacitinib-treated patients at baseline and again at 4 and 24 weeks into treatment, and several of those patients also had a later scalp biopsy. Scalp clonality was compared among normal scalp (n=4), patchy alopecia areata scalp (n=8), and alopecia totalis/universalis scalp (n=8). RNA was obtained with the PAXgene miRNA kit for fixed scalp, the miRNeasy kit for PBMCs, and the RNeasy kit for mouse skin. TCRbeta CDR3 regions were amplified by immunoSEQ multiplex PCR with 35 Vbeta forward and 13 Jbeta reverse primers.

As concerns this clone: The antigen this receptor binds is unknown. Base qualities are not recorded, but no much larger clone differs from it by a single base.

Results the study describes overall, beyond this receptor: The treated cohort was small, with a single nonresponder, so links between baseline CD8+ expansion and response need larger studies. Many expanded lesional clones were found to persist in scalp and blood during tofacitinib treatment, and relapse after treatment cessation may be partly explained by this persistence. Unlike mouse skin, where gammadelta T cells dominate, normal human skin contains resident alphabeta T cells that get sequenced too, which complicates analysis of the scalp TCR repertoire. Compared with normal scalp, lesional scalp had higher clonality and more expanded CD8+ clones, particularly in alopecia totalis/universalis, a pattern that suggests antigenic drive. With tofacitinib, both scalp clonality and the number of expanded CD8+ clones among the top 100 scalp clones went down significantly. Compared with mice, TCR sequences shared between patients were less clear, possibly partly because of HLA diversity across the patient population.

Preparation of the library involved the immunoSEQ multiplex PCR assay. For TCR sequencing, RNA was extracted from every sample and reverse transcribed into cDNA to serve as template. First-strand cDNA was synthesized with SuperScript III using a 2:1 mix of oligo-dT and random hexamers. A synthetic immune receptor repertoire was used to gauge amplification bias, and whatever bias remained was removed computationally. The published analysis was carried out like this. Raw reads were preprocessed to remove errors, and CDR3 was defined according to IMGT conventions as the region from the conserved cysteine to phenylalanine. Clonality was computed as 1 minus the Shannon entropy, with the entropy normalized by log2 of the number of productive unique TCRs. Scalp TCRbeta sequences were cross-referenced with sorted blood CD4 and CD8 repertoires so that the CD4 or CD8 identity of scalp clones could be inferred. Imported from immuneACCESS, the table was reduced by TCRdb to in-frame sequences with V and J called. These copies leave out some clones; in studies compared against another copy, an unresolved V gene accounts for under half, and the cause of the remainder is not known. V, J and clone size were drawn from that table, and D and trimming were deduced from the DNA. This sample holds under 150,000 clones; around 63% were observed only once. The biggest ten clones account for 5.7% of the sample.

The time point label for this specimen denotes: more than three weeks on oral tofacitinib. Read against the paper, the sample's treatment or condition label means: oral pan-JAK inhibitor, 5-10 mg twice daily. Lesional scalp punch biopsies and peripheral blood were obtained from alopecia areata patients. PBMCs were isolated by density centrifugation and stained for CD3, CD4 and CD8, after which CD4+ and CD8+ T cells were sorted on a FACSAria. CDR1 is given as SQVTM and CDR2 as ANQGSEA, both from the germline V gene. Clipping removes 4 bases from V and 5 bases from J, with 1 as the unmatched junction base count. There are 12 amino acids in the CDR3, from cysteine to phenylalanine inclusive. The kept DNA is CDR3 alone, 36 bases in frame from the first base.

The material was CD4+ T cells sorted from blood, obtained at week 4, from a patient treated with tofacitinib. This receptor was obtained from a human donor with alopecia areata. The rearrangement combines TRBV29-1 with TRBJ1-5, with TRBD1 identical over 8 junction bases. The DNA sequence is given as TGCAGCGTTGTGGACAGGGATCAGCCCCAGCATTTT. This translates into CSVVDRDQPQHF.